Listed here are 29 T cell receptor beta chains from one sample, sequenced in a study of shared clonotypes between healthy human individuals. TCRdb's copy holds only in-frame clones and misses some; the assay was immunoSEQ multiplex PCR. The sample has about 1.1 million clones, 70% to 80% seen once; the top ten hold about 0.52%. Sequenced material: memory CD4+ T cells from PBMCs. The subset is: CD45RA-negative fraction. The receptors derive from a man between 18 and 35 years old in good health. Some clones in this sample may be carry-over from other donors' samples.

The chain employs TRBV14 and TRBJ2-5; D call uncertain. CDR3 length: 15 residues. Trimming took off 1 base at V and 4 bases at J, with 13 bases between the two ends. The germline CDR1 and CDR2 sequences are SGHDN and FVKESK. DNA of the CDR3: TGTGCCAGCAGCCAAGCCGCTCCACCTGGAGAGACCCAGTACTTC. Amino acids: CASSQAAPPGETQYF.

This clone was counted a single time. The chain is built from TRBV27 and TRBJ1-2, with 8 bases matching TRBD1. The V and J ends lost 0 bases and 7 bases, in that order; junction bases with no gene match: 10. The CDR3 spans 16 residues. CDR1 is MNHEY and CDR2 is SMNVEV in the germline V gene (reference sequence). For the CDR3, the DNA is TGTGCCAGCAGTTTATCGACGGCAGGGGGCTTTGTTGGCTACACCTTC. This encodes CASSLSTAGGFVGYTF.

The J gene is TRBJ2-7, the V gene TRBV30; D gene unclear. This CDR3 contains 13 residues. V lost 2 bases and J lost 8, with 16 bases in between. Germline V gives CDR1 GTSNPN, CDR2 SVGIG (reference sequence). This CDR3 reads CAWSRAFLSQQYF. The DNA of the CDR3 is TGTGCCTGGAGTAGAGCCTTCCTATCTCAGCAGTACTTC.

J is TRBJ2-5 and V is TRBV10-1; 8 bases are shared with TRBD2. Germline CDR1 reads WNHNN; CDR2 reads SYGVQD (reference sequence). The V segment lost 2 bases and the J segment 5 bases; nucleotides outside the gene matches: 10. This CDR3 has 16 residues. The CDR3 region is CASSERASGRKETQYF. The CDR3 DNA is TGCGCCAGCAGTGAGAGGGCCAGCGGGAGAAAGGAGACCCAGTACTTC.

The rearrangement joins TRBV6-1 to TRBJ2-1; 13 bases are shared with TRBD2. CDR1 and CDR2 from the germline V gene are MNHNS and SASEGT. V lost 0 bases, J lost 8 bases, and 4 bases stayed unmatched. CDR3 length: 16 amino acids. DNA of the CDR3: TGTGCCAGCAGTGAAGCGGGACTAGCGGGATTGTATGAGCAGTTCTTC. This encodes CASSEAGLAGLYEQFF.

This clone showed up many times. The chain uses TRBV18 and TRBJ2-1; D unclear. From germline, CDR1 is KGHSH and CDR2 LQKENI. V shed 2 bases and J shed 7 bases, with 12 bases lying between them. This CDR3 contains 14 residues. CDR3 in amino acids: CASSPTMGANEQFF. The CDR3 DNA reads as TGTGCCAGCTCACCAACGATGGGTGCGAATGAGCAGTTCTTC.

V and J are TRBV2 and TRBJ1-5; the D gene is possibly TRBD1 (6 bases). This CDR3 is 16 amino acids long. V was cut by 3 bases and J by 0 bases, with 12 bases left in between. Per the germline V gene, CDR1 is SNHLY and CDR2 is FYNNEI. CDR3 sequence: CASSDQGPYSNQPQHF. The CDR3 coding sequence is TGTGCCAGCAGTGATCAGGGGCCCTATAGCAATCAGCCCCAGCATTTT.

V gene TRBV6-5 combines with J gene TRBJ2-1, with TRBD1 matching 11 bases. This CDR3 region has 16 residues. The V gene's germline CDR1 is MNHEY and CDR2 SVGAGI. With V trimmed by 0 bases and J by 2 bases, 0 bases remained unmatched. In DNA form, the CDR3 reads TGTGCCAGCAGTTACTCGGGACAGGGGGCCTACAATGAGCAGTTCTTC. Translation: CASSYSGQGAYNEQFF.

The CDR3 nucleotides are TGCGCCAGCAGCCCCGAGGAGGATACGCAGTATTTT. Its translation: CASSPEEDTQYF. The rearrangement joins TRBV5-1 to TRBJ2-3; D is undetermined. The CDR3 is 12 amino acids. Trimming cost V 4 bases and J 6 bases, with 9 bases left between them. Germline CDR1 and CDR2: SGHRS and YFSETQ.

The V call is TRBV28, the J call TRBJ2-6; D remains unclear. Trimming took off 5 bases at V and 0 bases at J, with 14 bases between the two ends. This CDR3 contains 17 residues. Per germline, CDR1 MDHEN and CDR2 SYDVKM. The CDR3 spells CASSPPAGRSGANVLTF. The CDR3 coding sequence is TGTGCCAGCAGTCCCCCAGCAGGTCGCTCTGGGGCCAACGTCCTGACTTTC.

The rearrangement joins TRBV5-1 to TRBJ2-5, with TRBD1 matching 8 bases. Trimming at V came to 4 bases and at J to 4 bases, leaving 18 bases not matched to a gene. The CDR3 has 18 residues. Germline V gives CDR1 SGHRS, CDR2 YFSETQ. CDR3 region: CASSPWGYRTGSGETQYF. CDR3 DNA: TGCGCCAGCAGCCCTTGGGGCTATCGGACAGGGAGCGGAGAGACCCAGTACTTC.

V gene TRBV7-9 combines with J gene TRBJ2-3, with 8 positions matching TRBD2. CDR3 length: 15 amino acids. CDR1 SEHNR and CDR2 FQNEAQ come from the germline V gene (reference sequence). J lost 5 bases, V lost 1 base, and 5 bases had no gene match. The CDR3 DNA sequence: TGTGCCAGCAGCTTAGGAGCGGGAGCTGTAGATACGCAGTATTTT. Amino acid sequence: CASSLGAGAVDTQYF.

The CDR3 DNA is TGCGCCAGCAGCTTGGAAGCGAACATGCGTAAACTGTTTTTT. Residues: CASSLEANMRKLFF. This rearrangement joins TRBV5-1 to TRBJ1-4; D unclear. Trimming cost V 0 bases and J 11 bases, with 14 bases left between them. Germline V gives CDR1 SGHRS, CDR2 YFSETQ. The CDR3 has 14 amino acids.

The V call is TRBV5-1, the J call TRBJ2-1; 12 nucleotides line up with TRBD2. CDR3 length equals 16 residues. V gave up 0 bases and J gave up 6 bases; unmatched junction bases: 4. The germline gives CDR1 SGHRS, CDR2 YFSETQ. Written as DNA, the CDR3 is TGCGCCAGCAGCTTGGGTCCTAGCGGGAGGGCCAATGAGCAGTTCTTC. Amino acid sequence: CASSLGPSGRANEQFF.

V usage is TRBV28 and J usage is TRBJ2-5; D uncertain. V lost 6 bases to trimming and J lost 5 bases, with 10 bases between them. CDR1 and CDR2 from the germline V gene are MDHEN and SYDVKM. The CDR3 totals 12 residues. CDR3 in amino acids: CASRSPGETQYF. In nucleotides, the CDR3 is TGTGCCAGCAGGTCACCCGGGGAGACCCAGTACTTC.

To note about this clone: Other DNA sequences in the same sample also yield this CDR3. The rearrangement joins TRBV2 to TRBJ1-2; 7 bases are shared with TRBD1. This CDR3 is built from 12 residues. Losses at the gene ends were 6 bases for V and 8 bases for J; bases not matched to a gene: 6. Germline CDR1 reads SNHLY; CDR2 reads FYNNEI. The CDR3 region is CASREGARGYTF. CDR3 in DNA: TGTGCCAGCAGGGAGGGGGCGCGGGGCTACACCTTC.

This chain joins TRBV6-1 and TRBJ2-7, with TRBD1 matching 10 bases. V shed 6 bases, J shed 3 bases, and the junction held 8 bases outside the gene matches. Germline V lookup: CDR1 MNHNS, CDR2 SASEGT. The CDR3 sequence is 15 residues long. CDR3 coding DNA: TGTGCCAGCAGCCCCCGGGACAGGGGCGGCTACGAGCAGTACTTC. Its protein product is CASSPRDRGGYEQYF.

Concerning this clone itself: Other DNA sequences in this specimen translate into the identical CDR3. The CDR3 DNA is TGTGCCAGCAGGGGGGATGGAAACACCATATATTTT. Amino acids: CASRGDGNTIYF. The J gene is TRBJ1-3, the V gene TRBV2, with D maybe TRBD1 (5 bases). The CDR3 runs 12 residues. Germline V gene sequence: CDR1 SNHLY, CDR2 FYNNEI. Trimming removed 6 bases from V and 3 bases from J, with 6 bases in between.

The chain is built from TRBV7-3 and TRBJ2-1; D assignment may be TRBD1 or TRBD2 (5 bases each). This CDR3 region has 16 residues. Between the trimmed V and J ends, which lost 1 base and 9 bases, there was a span of 19 bases. Looked up from germline, CDR1 is SGHTA and CDR2 is FQGTGA. This CDR3 reads CASSLIASRGAGEQFF. In DNA, the CDR3 is TGTGCCAGCAGCTTAATTGCTAGCAGAGGGGCGGGTGAGCAGTTCTTC.

The chain has TRBV29-1 and TRBJ1-3; D gene ambiguous. Germline values: CDR1 SQVTM, CDR2 ANQGSEA. The CDR3 has 12 residues. Trimming left V 2 bases short and J 8 bases short, with 10 bases between. The CDR3 region has the DNA TGCAGCGTTGAATCCGGCGTGGACACCATATATTTT. It codes for CSVESGVDTIYF.

J is TRBJ1-5 and V is TRBV7-6; D remains ambiguous. The V and J ends lost 5 bases and 7 bases respectively, with 15 bases between them. CDR1 is SGHVS, CDR2 FNYEAQ, per germline. The CDR3 covers 14 residues. CDR3 bases: TGTGCCAGCAGCCTCGAGACGGGCTACCAGCCCCAGCATTTT. It yields the protein CASSLETGYQPQHF.

The chain carries TRBV28 and TRBJ2-6, with D perhaps assigned TRBD1 or TRBD2 (6 bases each). Per the germline V gene, CDR1 is MDHEN and CDR2 is SYDVKM. This CDR3 spans 17 amino acids. The V end was cut by 5 bases, the J end by 0 bases, with 14 bases between. In nucleotides, the CDR3 is TGTGCCAGCAGTCTCGTGGGGGGCAGCTCTGGGGCCAACGTCCTGACTTTC. This sequence encodes CASSLVGGSSGANVLTF. The variable domain in full, with the rest retrieved from reference TRBV28 and TRBJ2-6, is DVKVTQSSRYLVKRTGEKVFLECVQDMDHENMFWYRQDPGLGLRLIYFSYDVKMKEKGDIPEGYSVSREKKERFSLILESASTNQTSMYLCASSLVGGSSGANVLTFGAGSRLTVL.

The V call is TRBV7-9, the J call TRBJ1-2; 7 positions match TRBD1. J lost 8 bases, V lost 1 base, and 10 bases had no gene match. Germline CDR1 is SEHNR and CDR2 is FQNEAQ (reference sequence). The CDR3 has 15 amino acids. The CDR3 loop reads CASSLVGTDSLGYTF. The CDR3 DNA is TGTGCCAGCAGCTTAGTCGGGACAGATTCCCTCGGCTACACCTTC. The full variable domain, in which reference TRBV7-9 and TRBJ1-2 provide the parts outside the CDR3, is DTGVSQNPRHKITKRGQNVTFRCDPISEHNRLYWYRQTLGQGPEFLTYFQNEAQLEKSRLLSDRFSAERPKGSFSTLEIQRTEQGDSAMYLCASSLVGTDSLGYTFGSGTRLTVV.

The genes are TRBV9 and TRBJ2-3, with TRBD2 identical over 9 bases. The CDR3 runs to 16 residues. CDR1 is SGDLS, CDR2 YYNGEE, per germline. Trimming removed 3 bases from V and 0 bases from J; junction bases left unmatched: 5. The CDR3 nucleotides are TGTGCCAGCAGCGGTAGACTAGCGGCTAGCACAGATACGCAGTATTTT. Its translation is CASSGRLAASTDTQYF.

V gene TRBV5-4 combines with J gene TRBJ2-5; possible D gene TRBD1, 6 bases. CDR1 SGHNT and CDR2 YYREEE come from the germline V gene (reference sequence). Trimming shortened V by 6 bases and J by 0 bases, and 24 bases separated the two germline ends. The length of the CDR3 is 18 residues. The CDR3 sequence: CASTKMTTGAIDQETQYF. As DNA, the CDR3 is TGTGCCAGCACCAAAATGACGACAGGAGCTATCGACCAAGAGACCCAGTACTTC. The full variable domain, its missing parts supplied by reference TRBV5-4 and TRBJ2-5, is ETGVTQSPTHLIKTRGQQVTLRCSSQSGHNTVSWYQQALGQGPQFIFQYYREEENGRGNFPPRFSGLQFPNYSSELNVNALELDDSALYLCASTKMTTGAIDQETQYFGPGTRLLVL.

The J gene is TRBJ1-2, the V gene TRBV7-9; D not certain. The germline V gene encodes CDR1 SEHNR and CDR2 FQNEAQ (reference sequence). This CDR3 spans 16 amino acids. Trimming took 3 bases from V and 8 from J, leaving 22 bases between them. The CDR3 spells CASSLKALASGKGYTF. CDR3 in DNA: TGTGCCAGCAGCTTGAAGGCTCTGGCCTCCGGGAAAGGCTACACCTTC.

This clone was observed a handful of times. The chain combines TRBV9 with TRBJ2-5; D may be TRBD2 (6 bases). This CDR3 is built from 16 residues. The germline V and J ends were trimmed by 0 bases and 2 bases, with 14 bases remaining between them. CDR1 is SGDLS and CDR2 is YYNGEE in the germline V gene. CDR3 DNA: TGTGCCAGCAGCGTAGGCCTCGGGACTTTTCAAGAGACCCAGTACTTC. Amino acid sequence: CASSVGLGTFQETQYF.

The chain joins TRBV6-1 to TRBJ2-6; possibly TRBD2 for D (6 bases). Trimming cost V 1 base and J 2 bases, with 18 bases left between them. From germline, CDR1 is MNHNS and CDR2 SASEGT. The CDR3 runs to 19 residues. The CDR3 is CASSEGGGLPGAGANVLTF. In nucleotides, the CDR3 is TGTGCCAGCAGTGAAGGAGGAGGGTTGCCGGGTGCTGGGGCCAACGTCCTGACTTTC.

The chain combines TRBV18 with TRBJ2-7; D not certain. This CDR3 contains 15 residues. V gave up 6 bases and J gave up 0 bases, with 15 bases separating them. Per germline, CDR1 KGHSH and CDR2 LQKENI. This CDR3 reads CASSRTLTDSYEQYF. The CDR3 DNA sequence: TGTGCCAGCTCTCGAACCCTTACGGACTCCTACGAGCAGTACTTC.